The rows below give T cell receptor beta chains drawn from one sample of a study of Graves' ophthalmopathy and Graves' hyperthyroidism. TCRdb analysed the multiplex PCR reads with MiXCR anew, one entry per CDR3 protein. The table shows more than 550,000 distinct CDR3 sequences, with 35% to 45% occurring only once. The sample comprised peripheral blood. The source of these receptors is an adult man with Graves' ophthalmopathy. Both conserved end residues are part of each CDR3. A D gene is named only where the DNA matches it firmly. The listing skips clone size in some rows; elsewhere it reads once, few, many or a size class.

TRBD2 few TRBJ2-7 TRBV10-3 TGTGCCAGCAGTTACTCGGCAAGCGGGGGGATCTACGAGCAGTACTTC CASSYSASGGIYEQYF
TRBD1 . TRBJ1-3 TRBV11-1 TGTGCCAGCAGCTTAGCAGGGGGCTATGGCTACACCATATATTTT CASSLAGGYGYTIYF
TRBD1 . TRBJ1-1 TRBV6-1 TGTGCCAGCAGTTTTTCAGGGGGGAACACTGAAGCTTTCTTT CASSFSGGNTEAFF
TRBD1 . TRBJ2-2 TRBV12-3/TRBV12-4 TGTGCCAGCAGACGAGACAGGGGTCTTTCCACCGGGGAGCTGTTTTTT CASRRDRGLSTGELFF
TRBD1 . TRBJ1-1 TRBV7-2 TGTGCCTGGAGTGCGACATCGACAGGGATGAACACTGAAGCTTTCTTT CAWSATSTGMNTEAFF
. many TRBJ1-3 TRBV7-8 TGTGCCAGCAGTTACTCCGTGGGAGATGGAAACACCATATATTTT CASSYSVGDGNTIYF
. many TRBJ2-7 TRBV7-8 TGTGCCAGCAGCAAAAGACCCCGCCTCGAGCAGTACTTC CASSKRPRLEQYF
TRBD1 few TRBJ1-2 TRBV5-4 TGTGCCAGCAGCTTCCGGGACAGGGGAAAGCCTTACTATGGCTACACCTTC CASSFRDRGKPYYGYTF
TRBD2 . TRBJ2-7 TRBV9 TGTGCCAGCAGCGTAGATGGTAGCGGGGGCTACGAGCAGTACTTC CASSVDGSGGYEQYF
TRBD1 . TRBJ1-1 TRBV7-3 TGTGCCAGCAGCTCCGGGACAGGGTTTGAAGCTTTCTTT CASSSGTGFEAFF
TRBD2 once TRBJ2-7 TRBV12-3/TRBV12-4 TGTGCCAGCAGCCGCCGGAGGACTGGCGGGGGCTCCTACGAGCAGTACTTC CASSRRRTGGGSYEQYF
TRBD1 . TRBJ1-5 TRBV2 TGTGCCAGCAGTGCTAGACAGGGAGTGGACCAGCCCCAGCATTTT CASSARQGVDQPQHF
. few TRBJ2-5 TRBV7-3 TGTGCCAGCAGCTTACGCGGCGGGGGAGGGGGGGAGACCCAGTACTTC CASSLRGGGGGETQYF
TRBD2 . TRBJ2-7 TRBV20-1 TGCAGTGTTCTCGGAACTAGCGGGAGCTCCTACGAGCAGTACTTC CSVLGTSGSSYEQYF
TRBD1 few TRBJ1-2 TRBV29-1 TGCAGCGTCCGACAGGGGAATGGCTACACCTTC CSVRQGNGYTF
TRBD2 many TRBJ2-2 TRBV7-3 TGTGCCAGCAGCTTAAGGGGGAGGGACGGGGAGCTGTTTTTT CASSLRGRDGELFF
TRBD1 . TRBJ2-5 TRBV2 TGTGCCAGCAGCAAGACAGGGAGCGGGACCCAGTACTTC CASSKTGSGTQYF
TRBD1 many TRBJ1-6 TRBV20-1 TGCAGTGCGCTGACAGGGAGGGTAAATTCACCCCTCCACTTT CSALTGRVNSPLHF
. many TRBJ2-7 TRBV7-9 TGTGCCAGCAGCTTAGAGACAGGAGTACCTGTCGAGCAGTACTTC CASSLETGVPVEQYF
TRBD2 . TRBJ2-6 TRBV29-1 TGCAGCGTTGATCGGGGGGAATCCGGGGCCAACGTCCTGACTTTC CSVDRGESGANVLTF
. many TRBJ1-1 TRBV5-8 TGTGCCAGCAGCTTCGGGGGCAGCATAGAAGCTTTCTTT CASSFGGSIEAFF
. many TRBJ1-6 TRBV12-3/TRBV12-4 TGTGCCAGCAGTTCCAGGCCGAGCTCCTATAATTCACCCCTCCACTTT CASSSRPSSYNSPLHF
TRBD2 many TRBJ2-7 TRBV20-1 TGCAGTGCTCGACTAGCGGGGGCGAACGAGCAGTACTTC CSARLAGANEQYF
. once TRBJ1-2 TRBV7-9 TGTGCCAGCAGCCCCGGCGGGAGGAAAGGCTACACCTTC CASSPGGRKGYTF
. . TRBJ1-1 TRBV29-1 TGCAGCTTCGACACGGGCACTGAAGCTTTCTTT CSFDTGTEAFF
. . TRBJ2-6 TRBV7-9 TGCGCCAGCAGCCTTGGGCGGGTGAACACTGAAGCTTTC CASSLGRVNTEAF
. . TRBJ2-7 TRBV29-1 TGCAGCGTTGAAGAGTGGGGTCAGGGAATGGGCTACGAGCAGTACTTC CSVEEWGQGMGYEQYF
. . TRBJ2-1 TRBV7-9 TGTGCCAGCAGCTCACCCCCAACTCCCTACAATGAGCAGTTCTTC CASSSPPTPYNEQFF
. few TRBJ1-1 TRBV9 TGTGCCAGCAGCCAGGTTGGAGGACGCCAGACTGAAGCTTTCTTT CASSQVGGRQTEAFF
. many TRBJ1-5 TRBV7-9 TGTGCCAGCAGTCGCGGGGGGACAACTAACAATCAGCCCCAGCATTTT CASSRGGTTNNQPQHF
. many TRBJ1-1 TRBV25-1 TGTGCCACCAGAGGCGGGTTGGTGGACACTGAAGCTTTCTTT CATRGGLVDTEAFF
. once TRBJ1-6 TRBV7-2 TGTGCCAGCAGCTTAGCAAATAATTCACCCCCCCACTTT CASSLANNSPPHF
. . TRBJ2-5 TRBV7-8 TGTGCCAGCAGCAACAAGACTTGGACCGTCAAAGAGACCCAGTACTTC CASSNKTWTVKETQYF
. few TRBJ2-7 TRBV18 TGTGCCAGCTCACCTCGGGCAGGGGACGAGCAGTACTTC CASSPRAGDEQYF
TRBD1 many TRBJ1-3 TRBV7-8 TGTGCCAGCAGCTTAGCGCACGGACAGGGTTATGGAAACACCATATATTTT CASSLAHGQGYGNTIYF
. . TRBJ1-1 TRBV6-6 TGTGCCAGCAGTGATCGGCCTAGGAACACTGAAGCTTTCTTT CASSDRPRNTEAFF
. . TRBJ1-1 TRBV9 TGTGCCAGCAGCCAATCCCTCGCGGGGCTTAGGGGCACTGAAGCTTTCTTT CASSQSLAGLRGTEAFF
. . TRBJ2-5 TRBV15 TGTGCCACCAGCAGAGATTCGGGGGAAAAACTGTACTTC CATSRDSGEKLYF
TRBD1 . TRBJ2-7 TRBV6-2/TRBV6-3 TGTGCCAGCAGCCAGACAGGGTTCTACGAGCAGTACTTC CASSQTGFYEQYF
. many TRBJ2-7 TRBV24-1 TGTGCCACCAGTGATCCCGGAGCGGGTAGAGACGAGCAGTACTTC CATSDPGAGRDEQYF
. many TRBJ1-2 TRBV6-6 TGTGCCAGCGGATTGATAATGGAAGGAGGCAATGGCTACACCTTC CASGLIMEGGNGYTF
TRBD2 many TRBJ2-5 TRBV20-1 TGCAGTGCCCTAGCGGGAGGGCCATTGGAGACCCAGTACTTC CSALAGGPLETQYF